Described below is a single TCR beta chain sequence and its context. A Seattle source enrolled patients during active infection and followed them longitudinally. V lost 5 bases to trimming and J lost 4 bases; unmatched junction nucleotides: 1. The CDR3 runs to 13 residues. Germline lookup yields CDR1 KGHSH and CDR2 LQKENI. Original processing notes: Reference gene primer amplification gave estimated nucleated cell counts. Sequencing used immunoSEQ multiplex PCR; TCRdb keeps in-frame clones, though not all of them. V and J calls and clone size are given by that table; D and trimming were obtained from the DNA. Among 410,000 or so clones, 75% to 90% were seen once, and the ten largest hold about 1.6%. This specimen comes from a study of blood T cell repertoires in COVID-19. In the study overall: The United States, Italy and Spain provided the acute and convalescent COVID-19 samples. Nucleic acid was either cDNA or gDNA, and it came from T cells, B-cell-depleted T cells, or PBMCs.

This clonotype was sampled from a middle-aged woman with COVID-19, enrolled during active disease. This chain links TRBV18 with TRBJ2-2, with 7 nucleotides matching TRBD2. Sequencing input: peripheral blood. The DNA for the CDR3 is TGTGCCAGCTCATCGGGGGGCACCGGGGAGCTGTTTTTT. It specifies CASSSGGTGELFF.